The following is a T cell receptor (beta chain) sequence with its context. Its antigen is not identified. Single cDNA molecules in the library carried unique molecular identifiers attached during preparation. TCRdb reanalysed the RACE reads using MiXCR and keeps one entry per CDR3 protein. The top ten hold 6% to 8% of the sample, which has 180,000 or so distinct CDR3 sequences, 20% to 25% seen once. Germline loops: CDR1 SEHNR, CDR2 FQNEAQ (reference sequence). The length of the CDR3 is 15 residues. V lost 3 bases, J lost 4 bases, and 4 bases stayed unmatched. Stated time point: patch test 1, 2 weeks after DPC sensitization. Treatment given: therapeutic diphenylcyclopropenone sensitization with weekly scalp DPC. These data originate in a study of human T cells and chemical hapten exposure. Study overall: Patches with 0.01% DPC went on the upper back, and the tests were read at 6 days.

Study-wide points: As patch test score rose, PT1 expanded TCR counts tended to rise as well. Those TCRs sitting above 1 in 1000 frequency stayed the same with DPC sensitization.

Sequenced material: whole blood, taken in connection with sensitization to the hapten diphenylcyclopropenone (DPC). The receptor comes from a woman aged 50 to 60 with alopecia areata. Some clones in this sample may be carry-over from other donors' samples. J is TRBJ2-3 and V is TRBV7-9; 10 bases match TRBD2. The CDR3 loop reads CASSFTAGGPDTQYF. The CDR3 bases are TGTGCCAGCAGCTTTACAGCGGGAGGGCCAGATACGCAGTATTTT.